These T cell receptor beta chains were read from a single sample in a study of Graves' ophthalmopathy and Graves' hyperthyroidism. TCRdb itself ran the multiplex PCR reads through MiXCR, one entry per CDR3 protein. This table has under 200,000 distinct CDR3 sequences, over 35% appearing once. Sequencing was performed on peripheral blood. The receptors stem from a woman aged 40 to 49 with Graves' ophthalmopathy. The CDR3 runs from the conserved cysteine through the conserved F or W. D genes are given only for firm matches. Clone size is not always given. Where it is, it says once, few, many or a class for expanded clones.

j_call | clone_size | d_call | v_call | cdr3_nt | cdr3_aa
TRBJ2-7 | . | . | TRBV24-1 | TGTGCCACCAGTGACCCGGTAATCCGGGAGCAGTACTTC | CATSDPVIREQYF
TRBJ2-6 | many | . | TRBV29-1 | TGCAGCGTGGTCAAAGCGACACGCTCTGGGGCCAACGTCCTGACTTTC | CSVVKATRSGANVLTF
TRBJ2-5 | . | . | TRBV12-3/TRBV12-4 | TGTGCCAGCAGTCCTTTCGGCAGGCGAGAGACCCAGTACTTC | CASSPFGRRETQYF
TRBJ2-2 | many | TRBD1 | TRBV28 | TGTGCCAGCAGTTTGACAGGGGTTCGCACCGGGGAGCTGTTTTTT | CASSLTGVRTGELFF
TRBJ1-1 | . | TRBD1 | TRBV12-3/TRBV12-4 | TGTGCCAGCAGTTTCGGGACAGGGCTGACTGAAGCTTTCTTT | CASSFGTGLTEAFF
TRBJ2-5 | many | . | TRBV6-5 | TGTGCCAGCAGTTACCGGGGTCACGGGCAAGAGACCCAGTACTTC | CASSYRGHGQETQYF
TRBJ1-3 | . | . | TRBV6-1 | TGTGCCAGCAGCGGGACCGTCCCATCCTCTGGAAACACCATATATTTT | CASSGTVPSSGNTIYF
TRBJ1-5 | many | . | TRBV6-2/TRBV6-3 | TGTGCCAGCAGTTACTCTCTACGGGAACTTAGCAATCAGCCCCAGCATTTT | CASSYSLRELSNQPQHF
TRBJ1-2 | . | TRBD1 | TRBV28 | TGTGCCAGCATTGCGGGACAGGGTAATTATGGCTACACCTTC | CASIAGQGNYGYTF
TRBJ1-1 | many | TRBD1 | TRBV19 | TGTGCCAGTAGCCAGGGACAGACGAACACTGAAGCTTTCTTT | CASSQGQTNTEAFF
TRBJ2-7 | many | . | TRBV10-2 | TGCGCCAGCCGACCTGAGGGGCTCTCCTACGAGCAGTACTTC | CASRPEGLSYEQYF
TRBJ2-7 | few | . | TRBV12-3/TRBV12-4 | TGTGCCAGCAGTTTAGGTGGACGGAACTACGAGCAGTACTTC | CASSLGGRNYEQYF
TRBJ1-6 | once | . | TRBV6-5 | TGTGCCAGCAGTTACGGGCATACAGGATCACCCCTCCACTTT | CASSYGHTGSPLHF
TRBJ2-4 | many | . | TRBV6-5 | TGTGCCAGCAAGGGTTCATTGTTAGCCAAAAACATTCAGTACTTC | CASKGSLLAKNIQYF
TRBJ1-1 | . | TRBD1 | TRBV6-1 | TGTGCCAGCAGAAAGACAGGGGGTGAAGCTTTCTTT | CASRKTGGEAFF
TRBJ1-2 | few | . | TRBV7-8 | TGTGCCAGCAGCTTAAGGCGCGCGACAGCTTTCTATGGCTACACCTTC | CASSLRRATAFYGYTF
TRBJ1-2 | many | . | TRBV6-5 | TGTGCCTGTGAGGGGGGGCCCTATGGCTACACCTTC | CACEGGPYGYTF
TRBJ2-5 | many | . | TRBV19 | TGTGCCAGTAGTAGGGACTTACAAGAGACCCAGTACTTC | CASSRDLQETQYF
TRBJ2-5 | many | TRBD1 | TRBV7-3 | TGTGCCAGCAGCAGGACAGGGGGCTTGGCGGAGACCCAGTACTTC | CASSRTGGLAETQYF
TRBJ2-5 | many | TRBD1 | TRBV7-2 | TGTGCCAGCAGCTCCGGACAGGGTGTGTATGAAGAGACCCAGTACTTC | CASSSGQGVYEETQYF
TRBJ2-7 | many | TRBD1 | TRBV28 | TGTGCCAGCACCCGGGGACAGGGGACCTACGAGCAGTACTTC | CASTRGQGTYEQYF
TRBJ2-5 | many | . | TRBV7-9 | TGTGCCAGCAGCAGGACGACGGGGGAGACCCAGTACTTC | CASSRTTGETQYF
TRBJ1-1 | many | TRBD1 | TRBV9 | TGTGCCAGCAGCGAAACCGGGACAGGGGGCTACCACACTGAAGCTTTCTTT | CASSETGTGGYHTEAFF
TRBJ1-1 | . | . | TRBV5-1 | TGCGCCAGCAGCTCAGAGACACAGAACACTGAAGCTTTCTTT | CASSSETQNTEAFF
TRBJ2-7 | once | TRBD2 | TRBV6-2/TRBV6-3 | TGTGCCAGCAATCGGTGGGAGGGCAATTACGAGCAGTACTTC | CASNRWEGNYEQYF
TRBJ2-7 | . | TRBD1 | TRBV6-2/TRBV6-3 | TGTGCCAGCAGTCTCAGAAGGGACAGGGGATACGAGCAGTACTTC | CASSLRRDRGYEQYF
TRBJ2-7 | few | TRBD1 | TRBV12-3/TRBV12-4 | TGTGCCAGCAGTCCGGGACAGGGCGCGGGGGAGCAGTACTTC | CASSPGQGAGEQYF
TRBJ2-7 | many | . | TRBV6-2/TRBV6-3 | TGTGCCAGCAGGCAACCCCGGGACTTTTACGAGCAGTACTTC | CASRQPRDFYEQYF
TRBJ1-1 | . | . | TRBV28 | TGTGCCAGCAGTTTGAGGCCTCGGGGCCCTGAAGCTTTCTTT | CASSLRPRGPEAFF
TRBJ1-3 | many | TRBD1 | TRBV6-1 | TGTGCCAGCAGTGCAGACAGGGCTGGAAACACCATATATTTT | CASSADRAGNTIYF
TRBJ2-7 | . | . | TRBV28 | TGTGCCAGCAGTACCGGGACACAAAACTCCTACGAGCAGTACTTC | CASSTGTQNSYEQYF
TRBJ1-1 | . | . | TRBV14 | TGTGCCAGCTCCACAGAGATGAACACTGAAGCTTTCTTT | CASSTEMNTEAFF
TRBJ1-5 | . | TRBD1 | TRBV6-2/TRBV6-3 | TGTGCCAGCAGCGATGGGACAGGGGCTCAGCCCCAGCATTTT | CASSDGTGAQPQHF